The rows below give T cell receptor beta chains drawn from one sample of a study of T-cell reconstitution after alpha-beta-depleted transplantation in children. A single record per CDR3 protein comes from TCRdb applying MiXCR to the PCR reads. The repertoire holds 600,000 to 800,000 distinct CDR3 sequences, around 13% seen once, with 0.79% in the top ten. The specimen was PBMCs, collected before TCRalphabeta/CD19-depleted stem cell transplant. The receptors here all came from a girl aged 2 to 10 with congenital amegakaryocytic thrombocytopenia, due to receive a stem cell transplant. Each CDR3 is given with its conserved first and last residue. Each record gives: V gene, CDR3 protein.

V: TRBV20-1; CDR3: CSATTGGEKLFF
V: TRBV6-5; CDR3: CASRYTGTSSADTQYF
V: TRBV7-2; CDR3: CASSPDYTSTDTQYF
V: TRBV12-5; CDR3: CASGNPFGYFREQYF
V: TRBV29-1; CDR3: CSTPGGGQETQYF
V: TRBV5-1; CDR3: CASSLQVGQPQHF
V: TRBV7-2; CDR3: CASSLTGGNTDTQYF
V: TRBV4-2; CDR3: CASSQDARGNEQYF
V: TRBV5-1; CDR3: CASSINPAGAFGYTF
V: TRBV29-1; CDR3: CSVEEGRGDTEAFF
V: TRBV28; CDR3: CAHYAGDLGGTDTQYF
V: TRBV10-3; CDR3: CAIGGGTNEQFF
V: TRBV5-1; CDR3: CASSLAGTGLGHEQYF
V: TRBV2; CDR3: CASSARAGTSNEQFF
V: TRBV29-1; CDR3: CSVGGSGQGAGNEAFF
V: TRBV29-1; CDR3: CSVGGTSMADTQYF
V: TRBV20-1; CDR3: CSASFAGVGNEQFF
V: TRBV4-1; CDR3: CASSRFGESSRGTQYF
V: TRBV5-1; CDR3: CASSLEPTQETQYF
V: TRBV5-1; CDR3: CASSLSIVTGVGEQYF
V: TRBV20-1; CDR3: CSARPGLTRFYNEQFF
V: TRBV20-1; CDR3: CSAPLAGMNTGELFF
V: TRBV4-1; CDR3: CASRALGNEQFF
V: TRBV29-1; CDR3: CSVYSGQSYEQYF
V: TRBV30; CDR3: CAWTPTRANEQFF
V: TRBV30; CDR3: CAWSVLSNEQFF
V: TRBV5-1; CDR3: CASSLFGSSYEQYF
V: TRBV20-1; CDR3: CSARDISGALYNEQFF
V: TRBV5-5; CDR3: CASSLTTVSQRGINEQFF
V: TRBV4-1; CDR3: CASSQGSGTPSYNEQFF
V: TRBV30; CDR3: CAWSVSPYEQYF
V: TRBV28; CDR3: CASSLSRGGPIDTQYF
V: TRBV20-1; CDR3: CSVGQGALNTEAFF
V: TRBV10-3; CDR3: CAISEDRDREFF
V: TRBV7-9; CDR3: CASSLSRIQYEQYF
V: TRBV2; CDR3: CASFQPGLEINEQYF
V: TRBV20-1; CDR3: CSAEGVTYQETQYF
V: TRBV20-1; CDR3: CSARGADGLNEQFF
V: TRBV5-6; CDR3: CASSWYLAMSTDTQYF
V: TRBV6-2/TRBV6-3; CDR3: CASGTGGPIRNEQFF